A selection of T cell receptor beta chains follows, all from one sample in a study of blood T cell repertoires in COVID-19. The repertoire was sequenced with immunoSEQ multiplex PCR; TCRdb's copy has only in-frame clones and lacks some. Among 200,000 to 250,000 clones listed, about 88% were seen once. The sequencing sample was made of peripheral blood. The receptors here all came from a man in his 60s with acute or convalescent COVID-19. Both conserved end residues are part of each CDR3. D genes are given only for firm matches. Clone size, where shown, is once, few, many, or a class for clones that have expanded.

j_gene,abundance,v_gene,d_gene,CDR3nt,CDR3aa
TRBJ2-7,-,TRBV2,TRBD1,TGTGCCAGCAGCCGGACAGGGGGAGCGCTGCAGTACTTC,CASSRTGGALQYF
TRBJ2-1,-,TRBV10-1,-,TGCGCCAGCAGTGAGGACGGCCTGGGGGGTTTGAAGTACAATGAGCAGTTCTTC,CASSEDGLGGLKYNEQFF
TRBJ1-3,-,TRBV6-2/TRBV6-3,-,TGTGCCAGCAGTCCGACAGCCCCCGACCAAACTGGAAACACCATATATTTT,CASSPTAPDQTGNTIYF
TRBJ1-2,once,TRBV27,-,TGTGCCAGCAGTTTTATGGCAGGGTCGGACTATGGCTACACCTTC,CASSFMAGSDYGYTF
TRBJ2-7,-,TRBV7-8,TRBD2,TGTGCCAGCAGCTTAGGCGGGGGGCCGTCCGAGCAGTACTTC,CASSLGGGPSEQYF
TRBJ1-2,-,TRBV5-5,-,TGTGCCAGCAGCCAGGGGCCGAGGGGAGACTATGGCTACACCTTC,CASSQGPRGDYGYTF
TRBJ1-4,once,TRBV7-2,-,TGTGCCAGCAGCTTAGGGTCAGGGATATCACGGAATAATGAAAAACTGTTTTTT,CASSLGSGISRNNEKLFF
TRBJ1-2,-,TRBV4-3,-,TGCGCCAGCAGCCAAGATCGGCTGGGCTTCTATGGCTACACCTTC,CASSQDRLGFYGYTF
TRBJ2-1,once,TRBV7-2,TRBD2,TGTGCCAGCAGCTTAGAAGATAGCGGGGCTCGGCGCAATGAGCAGTTCTTC,CASSLEDSGARRNEQFF
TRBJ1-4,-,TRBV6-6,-,TGTGCCAGCAGCCTTAAGGACAGCACTAATGAAAAACTGTTTTTT,CASSLKDSTNEKLFF
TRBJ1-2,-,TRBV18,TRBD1,TGTGCCAGCTCAATAACAGGGGTGACGGATGGCTACACCTTC,CASSITGVTDGYTF
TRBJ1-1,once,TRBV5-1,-,TGCGCCAGCAGCAGGCGGGGGCAGGGAACAATGAACACTGAAGCTTTCTTT,CASSRRGQGTMNTEAFF
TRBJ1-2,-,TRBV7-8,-,TGTGCCAGCAGCTTAGATCTGGGGAGCTATGGCTACACCTTC,CASSLDLGSYGYTF